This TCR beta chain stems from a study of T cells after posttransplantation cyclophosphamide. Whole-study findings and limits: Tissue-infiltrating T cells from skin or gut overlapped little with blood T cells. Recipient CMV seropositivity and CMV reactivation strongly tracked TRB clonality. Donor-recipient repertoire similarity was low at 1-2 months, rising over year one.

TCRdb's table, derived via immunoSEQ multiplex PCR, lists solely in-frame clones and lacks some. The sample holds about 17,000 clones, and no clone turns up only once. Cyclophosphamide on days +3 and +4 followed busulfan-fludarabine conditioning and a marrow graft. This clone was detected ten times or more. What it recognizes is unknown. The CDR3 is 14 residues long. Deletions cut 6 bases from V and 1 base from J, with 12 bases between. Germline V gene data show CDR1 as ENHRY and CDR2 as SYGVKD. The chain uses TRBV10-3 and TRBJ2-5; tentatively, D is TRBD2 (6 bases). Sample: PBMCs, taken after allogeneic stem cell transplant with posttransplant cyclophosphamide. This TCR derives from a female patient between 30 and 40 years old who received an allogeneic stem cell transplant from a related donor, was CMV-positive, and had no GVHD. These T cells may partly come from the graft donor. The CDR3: CAIREGTVQETQYF. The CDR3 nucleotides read TGTGCCATCAGAGAAGGGACTGTCCAAGAGACCCAGTACTTC.